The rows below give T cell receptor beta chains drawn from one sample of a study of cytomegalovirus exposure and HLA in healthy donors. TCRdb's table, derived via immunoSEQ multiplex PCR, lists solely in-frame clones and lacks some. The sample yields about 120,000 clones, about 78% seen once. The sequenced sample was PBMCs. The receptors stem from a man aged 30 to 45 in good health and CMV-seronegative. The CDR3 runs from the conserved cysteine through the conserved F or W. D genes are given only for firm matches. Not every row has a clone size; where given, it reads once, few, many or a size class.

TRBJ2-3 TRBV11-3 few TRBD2 TGTGCCAGCAGCTTCGGGACTAGCGGACACACAGATACGCAGTATTTT CASSFGTSGHTDTQYF
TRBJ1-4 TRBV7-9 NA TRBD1 TGTTCCAGCAGCCCCGGACAGGGGGCAAATGAAAAACTGTTTTTT CSSSPGQGANEKLFF
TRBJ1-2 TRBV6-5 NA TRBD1 TGTGCCAGCAGTCGGACAGGGCTATACTATGGCTACACCTTC CASSRTGLYYGYTF
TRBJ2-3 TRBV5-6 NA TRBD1 TGTGCCAGCAGCTTGGTTAGGGACAGGGTACCGGGTCTTGCAGATACGCAGTATTTT CASSLVRDRVPGLADTQYF
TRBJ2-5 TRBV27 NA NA TGTGCCAGCAGTTTACGTCGGACAACCCGTCAAGAGACCCAGTACTTC CASSLRRTTRQETQYF
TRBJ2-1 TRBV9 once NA TGTGCCAGCAGCTTGGTTTCATCATCGGGTGAGCAGTTCTTC CASSLVSSSGEQFF
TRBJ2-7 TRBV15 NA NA TGTGCCACCAGCAGACTACGAACAGCCTCCTACGAGCAGTACTTC CATSRLRTASYEQYF
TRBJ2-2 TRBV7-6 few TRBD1 TGTGCCAGCAGCTTTGGGACAGCGAACACCGGGGAGCTGTTTTTT CASSFGTANTGELFF
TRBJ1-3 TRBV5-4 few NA TGTGCCAGCAGCTCCCCGGGGGGCTCTGGAAACACCATATATTTT CASSSPGGSGNTIYF
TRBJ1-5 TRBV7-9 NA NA TGTTCCAGCCAAAGGAGTGATCAGCCCCAGCATTTT CSSQRSDQPQHF
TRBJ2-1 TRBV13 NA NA TGTGCCAGCAGCGCCAGCCCTGTGGGGGGAAATGAGCAGTTCTTC CASSASPVGGNEQFF
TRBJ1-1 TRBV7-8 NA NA TGTGCCAGCAGCTTAGTTGGGGAGGGGGGGTACACTGAAGCTTTCTTT CASSLVGEGGYTEAFF
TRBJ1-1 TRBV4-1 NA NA TGCGCCAGCAGCCAAAAGACACCTTCCATGAACACTGAAGCTTTCTTT CASSQKTPSMNTEAFF
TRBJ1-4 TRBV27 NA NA TGTGCCAGCAGTTTATCGGGGCCCCTAGGGGGTGAAAAACTGTTTTTT CASSLSGPLGGEKLFF
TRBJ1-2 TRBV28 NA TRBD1 TGTGCCAGCAGCCCTAGGACAGGGGATGGCTACACCTTC CASSPRTGDGYTF
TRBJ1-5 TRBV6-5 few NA TGTGCCAGCAGTCGGGACAATCAGCCCCAGCATTTT CASSRDNQPQHF
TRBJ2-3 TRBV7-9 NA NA TGTGCCAGCAGCTACTTCACAGATACGCAGTATTTT CASSYFTDTQYF
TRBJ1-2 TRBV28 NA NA TGTGCGATACTTTCTAACTATGGCTACACCTTC CAILSNYGYTF
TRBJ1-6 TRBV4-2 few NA TGTGCCAGCAGCCAAGTTTCGGTGTCGGGGAGGTCACCCCTCCACTTT CASSQVSVSGRSPLHF
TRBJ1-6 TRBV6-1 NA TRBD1 TGTGCCAGCAGTGAAGAGGGGACAGCTCTATCCCTCCACTTT CASSEEGTALSLHF
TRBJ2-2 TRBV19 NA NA TGTGCCAGTAGTGCCCAGATGATCACCGGGGAGCTGTTTTTT CASSAQMITGELFF
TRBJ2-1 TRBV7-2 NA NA TGTGCCAGCAGCCAGGCAATCCGGTACAATGAGCAGTTCTTC CASSQAIRYNEQFF